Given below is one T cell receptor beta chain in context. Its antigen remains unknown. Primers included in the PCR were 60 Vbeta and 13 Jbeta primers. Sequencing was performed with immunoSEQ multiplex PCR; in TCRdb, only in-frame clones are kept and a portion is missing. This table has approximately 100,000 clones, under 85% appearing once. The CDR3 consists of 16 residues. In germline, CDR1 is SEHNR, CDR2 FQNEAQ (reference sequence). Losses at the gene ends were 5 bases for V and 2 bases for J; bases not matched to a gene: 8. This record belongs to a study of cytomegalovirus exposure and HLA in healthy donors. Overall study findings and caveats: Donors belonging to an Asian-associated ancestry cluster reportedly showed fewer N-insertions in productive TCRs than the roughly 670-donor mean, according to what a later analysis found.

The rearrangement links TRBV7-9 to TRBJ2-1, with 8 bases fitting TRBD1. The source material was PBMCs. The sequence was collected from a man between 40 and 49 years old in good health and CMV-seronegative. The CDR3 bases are TGTGCCAGCAGCACCCTCGGGACAGGCGCCTACAATGAGCAGTTCTTC. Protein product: CASSTLGTGAYNEQFF.